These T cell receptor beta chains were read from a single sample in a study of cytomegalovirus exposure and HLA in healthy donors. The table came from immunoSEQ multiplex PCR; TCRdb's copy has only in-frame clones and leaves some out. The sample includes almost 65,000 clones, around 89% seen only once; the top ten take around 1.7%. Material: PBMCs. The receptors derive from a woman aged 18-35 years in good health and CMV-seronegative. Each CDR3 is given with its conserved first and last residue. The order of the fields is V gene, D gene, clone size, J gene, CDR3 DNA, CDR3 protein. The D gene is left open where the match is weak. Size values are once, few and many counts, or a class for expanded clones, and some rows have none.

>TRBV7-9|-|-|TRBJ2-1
TGTGCCAGCAGCCCCGGGGGAACAGGATGGAATGAGCAGTTCTTC
CASSPGGTGWNEQFF
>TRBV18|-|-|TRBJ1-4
TGTGCCAGCTCACCGACGGCCGGAGGTGAAAAACTGTTTTTT
CASSPTAGGEKLFF
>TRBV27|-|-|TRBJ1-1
TGTGCCAGCTTCAAGGACTCAAGCACTGAAGCTTTCTTT
CASFKDSSTEAFF
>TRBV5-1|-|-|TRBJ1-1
TGCGCCAGCAGCCCGGGGGGAGGACAGAACACTGAAGCTTTCTTT
CASSPGGGQNTEAFF
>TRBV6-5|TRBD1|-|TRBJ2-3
TGTGCCAGCAGTTTACACCGGGACAGAGCGGCAGATACGCAGTATTTT
CASSLHRDRAADTQYF
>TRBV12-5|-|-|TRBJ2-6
TGTGCTAGTGGTTTGGTACTGTCCGGGGCCAACGTCCTGACTTTC
CASGLVLSGANVLTF
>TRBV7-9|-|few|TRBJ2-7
TGTGCCAGCAGCTTAGCGTGGGCAGCCTACGAGCAGTACTTC
CASSLAWAAYEQYF
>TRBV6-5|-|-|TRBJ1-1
TGTGCCAGCAGTTACACGACAGGAGAAGCTTTCTTT
CASSYTTGEAFF
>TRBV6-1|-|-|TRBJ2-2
TGTGCCAGCAGTGGACAACAGGAAATCGGGGAGCTGTTTTTT
CASSGQQEIGELFF
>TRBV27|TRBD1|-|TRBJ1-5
TGTGCCAGCAGTTTACCCCATAGCAGGGACAGAGATACCACTCAGCCCCAGCATTTT
CASSLPHSRDRDTTQPQHF
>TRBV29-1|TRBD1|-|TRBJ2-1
TGCAGCGTTGAAGATCGGGGACAGGGGGGAAGCTCCTACAATGAGCAGTTCTTC
CSVEDRGQGGSSYNEQFF
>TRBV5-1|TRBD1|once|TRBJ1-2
TGCGCCAGCGGGGCCGGACAGGCCGGGGGCTACACCTTC
CASGAGQAGGYTF
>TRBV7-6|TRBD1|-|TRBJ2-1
TGTGCCAGCAGCTTACACGGACAGGGGGCCTACAATGAGCAGTTCTTC
CASSLHGQGAYNEQFF
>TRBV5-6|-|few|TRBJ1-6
TGTGCCAGCAGCTCCCCAGGTCACTCCTATAATTCACCCCTCCACTTT
CASSSPGHSYNSPLHF
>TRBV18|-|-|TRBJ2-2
TGTGCCAGCTCACCGAATCAGGGAGGCGGGGAGCTGTTTTTT
CASSPNQGGGELFF
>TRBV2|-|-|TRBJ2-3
TGTGCCAGCCTTGATTCCCGATCGGCAGATACGCAGTATTTT
CASLDSRSADTQYF
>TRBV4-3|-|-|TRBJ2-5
TGCGCCAGCAGCCAAGACACAGGGAGGGGGGAGACCCAGTACTTC
CASSQDTGRGETQYF